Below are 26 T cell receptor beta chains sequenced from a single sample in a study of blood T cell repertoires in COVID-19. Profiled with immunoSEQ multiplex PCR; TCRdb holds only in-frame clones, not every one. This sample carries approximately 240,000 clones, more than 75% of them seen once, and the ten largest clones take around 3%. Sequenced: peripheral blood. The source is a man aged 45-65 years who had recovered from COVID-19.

As DNA, the CDR3 is TGTGCCAGCAGTTCCCAGGACAGGGCTGTGGGCTACACCTTC. This encodes CASSSQDRAVGYTF. V and J are TRBV27 and TRBJ1-2; the match to TRBD1 covers 8 bases. J was trimmed by 8 bases and V by 4 bases; bases with no gene match: 9. Germline V gene lookup returns CDR1 MNHEY and CDR2 SMNVEV (reference sequence). There are 14 residues in the CDR3.

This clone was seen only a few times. The CDR3 DNA reads TGTGCCAGCAGCCGGACAGGGAACTTCAGGATGAACACTGAAGCTTTCTTT. This encodes CASSRTGNFRMNTEAFF. The chain recombines TRBV14 with TRBJ1-1, with TRBD1 matching 8 bases. After removal of 4 bases from V and 0 bases from J, the junction contained 10 bases not matched to a gene. Germline CDR1 is SGHDN and CDR2 is FVKESK. The CDR3 consists of 17 residues.

The CDR3 protein is CASSQDLTYGYTF. The CDR3 DNA reads TGTGCCAGCAGCCAAGATCTAACGTATGGCTACACCTTC. The chain couples TRBV14 to TRBJ1-2; D remains ambiguous. Germline V gene data show CDR1 as SGHDN and CDR2 as FVKESK. The CDR3 runs to 13 residues. V lost 0 bases to trimming and J lost 5 bases, with 7 bases between them.

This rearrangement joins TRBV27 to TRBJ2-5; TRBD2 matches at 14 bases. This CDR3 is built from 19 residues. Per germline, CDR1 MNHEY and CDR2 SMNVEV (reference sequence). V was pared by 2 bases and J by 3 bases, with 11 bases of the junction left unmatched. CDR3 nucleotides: TGTGCCAGCAGTTTAAGGGGGACTAGCGGGAGAGGGGGGGAAGAGACCCAGTACTTC. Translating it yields CASSLRGTSGRGGEETQYF.

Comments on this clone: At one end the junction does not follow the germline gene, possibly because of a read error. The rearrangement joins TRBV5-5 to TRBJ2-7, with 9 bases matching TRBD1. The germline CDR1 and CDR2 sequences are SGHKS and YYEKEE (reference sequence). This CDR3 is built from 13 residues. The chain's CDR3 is CASSSDRGKKVAF. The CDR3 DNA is TGTGCCAGCAGCTCCGACAGGGGGAAAAAGGTCGCCTTC.

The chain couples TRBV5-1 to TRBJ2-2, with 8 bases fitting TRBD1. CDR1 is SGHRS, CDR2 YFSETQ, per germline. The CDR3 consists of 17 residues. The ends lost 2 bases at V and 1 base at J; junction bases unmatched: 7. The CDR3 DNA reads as TGCGCCAGCAGCTTCCCCCGGACAGGGAGGAACACCGGGGAGCTGTTTTTT. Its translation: CASSFPRTGRNTGELFF.

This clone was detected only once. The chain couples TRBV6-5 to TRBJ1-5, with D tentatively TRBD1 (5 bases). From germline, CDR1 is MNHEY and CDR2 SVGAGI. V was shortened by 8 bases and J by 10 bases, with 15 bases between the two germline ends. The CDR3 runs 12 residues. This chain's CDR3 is CASWGDSGPQHF. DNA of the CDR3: TGTGCCAGCTGGGGCGACTCCGGACCCCAGCATTTT.

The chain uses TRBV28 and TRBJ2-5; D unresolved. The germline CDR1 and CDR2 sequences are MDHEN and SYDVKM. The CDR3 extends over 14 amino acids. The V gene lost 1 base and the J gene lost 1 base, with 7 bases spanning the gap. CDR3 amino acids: CASSLFTTQETQYF. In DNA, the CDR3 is TGTGCCAGCAGTTTATTTACAACCCAAGAGACCCAGTACTTC. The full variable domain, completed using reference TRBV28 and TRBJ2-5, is DVKVTQSSRYLVKRTGEKVFLECVQDMDHENMFWYRQDPGLGLRLIYFSYDVKMKEKGDIPEGYSVSREKKERFSLILESASTNQTSMYLCASSLFTTQETQYFGPGTRLLVL.

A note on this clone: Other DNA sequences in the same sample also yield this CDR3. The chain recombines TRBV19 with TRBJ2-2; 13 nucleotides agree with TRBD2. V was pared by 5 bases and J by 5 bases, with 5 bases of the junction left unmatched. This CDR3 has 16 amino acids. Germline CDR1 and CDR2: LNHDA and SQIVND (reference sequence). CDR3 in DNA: TGTGCCAGTAGTCTCGGACTAGCGGGAGTGACCGGGGAGCTGTTTTTT. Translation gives CASSLGLAGVTGELFF.

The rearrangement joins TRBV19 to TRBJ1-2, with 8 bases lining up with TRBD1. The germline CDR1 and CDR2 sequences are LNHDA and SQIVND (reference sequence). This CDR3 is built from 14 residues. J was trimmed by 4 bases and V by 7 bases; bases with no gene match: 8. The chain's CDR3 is CASTETGALYGYTF. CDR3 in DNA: TGTGCCAGTACCGAGACAGGGGCGCTCTATGGCTACACCTTC.

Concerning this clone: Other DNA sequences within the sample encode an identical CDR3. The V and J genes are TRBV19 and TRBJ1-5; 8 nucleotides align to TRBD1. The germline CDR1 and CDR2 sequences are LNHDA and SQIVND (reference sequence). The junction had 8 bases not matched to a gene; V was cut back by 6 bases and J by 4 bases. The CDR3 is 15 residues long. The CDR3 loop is CASRPDRGPNQPQHF. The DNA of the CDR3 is TGTGCCAGTAGGCCTGACAGGGGCCCGAATCAGCCCCAGCATTTT.

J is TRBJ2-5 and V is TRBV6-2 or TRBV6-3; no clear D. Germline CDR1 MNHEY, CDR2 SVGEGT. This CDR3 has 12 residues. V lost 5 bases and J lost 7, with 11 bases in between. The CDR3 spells CASSVQVGTQYF. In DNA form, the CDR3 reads TGTGCCAGCAGTGTCCAAGTCGGGACCCAGTACTTC.

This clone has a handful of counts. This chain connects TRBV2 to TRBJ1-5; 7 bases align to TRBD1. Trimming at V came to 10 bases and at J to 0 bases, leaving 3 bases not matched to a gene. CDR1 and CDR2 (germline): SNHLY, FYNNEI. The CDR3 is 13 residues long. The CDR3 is CATRQGSNQPQHF. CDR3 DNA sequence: TGTGCCACCCGACAGGGTAGCAATCAGCCCCAGCATTTT.

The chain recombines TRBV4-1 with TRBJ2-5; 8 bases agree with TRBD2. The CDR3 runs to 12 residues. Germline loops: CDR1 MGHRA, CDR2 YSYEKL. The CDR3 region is CASGDFQETQYF. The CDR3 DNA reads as TGCGCTAGCGGGGACTTCCAAGAGACCCAGTACTTC.

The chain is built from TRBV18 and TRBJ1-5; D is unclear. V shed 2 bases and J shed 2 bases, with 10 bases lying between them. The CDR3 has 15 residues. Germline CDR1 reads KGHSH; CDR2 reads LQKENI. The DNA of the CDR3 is TGTGCCAGCTCACCAGGGGAGGGAGGCAATCAGCCCCAGCATTTT. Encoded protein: CASSPGEGGNQPQHF.

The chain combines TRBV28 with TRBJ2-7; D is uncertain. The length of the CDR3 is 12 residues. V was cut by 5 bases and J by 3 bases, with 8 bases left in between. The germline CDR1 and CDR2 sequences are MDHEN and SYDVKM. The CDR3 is CASSMAVYEQYF. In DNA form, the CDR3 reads TGTGCCAGCAGTATGGCGGTCTACGAGCAGTACTTC.

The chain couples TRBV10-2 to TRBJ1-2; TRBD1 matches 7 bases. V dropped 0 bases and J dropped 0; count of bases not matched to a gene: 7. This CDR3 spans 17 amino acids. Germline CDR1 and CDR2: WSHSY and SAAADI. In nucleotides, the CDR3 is TGCGCCAGCAGTGAGTCTGCGGGACAGCCTCCTAACTATGGCTACACCTTC. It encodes CASSESAGQPPNYGYTF.

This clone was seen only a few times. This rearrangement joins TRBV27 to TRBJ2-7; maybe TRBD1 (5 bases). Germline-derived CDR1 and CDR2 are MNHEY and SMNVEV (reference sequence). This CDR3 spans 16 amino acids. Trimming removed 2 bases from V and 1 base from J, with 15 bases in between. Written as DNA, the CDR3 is TGTGCCAGCAGTTTACTAGGGGCCTCGAAGTCCTACGAGCAGTACTTC. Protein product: CASSLLGASKSYEQYF.

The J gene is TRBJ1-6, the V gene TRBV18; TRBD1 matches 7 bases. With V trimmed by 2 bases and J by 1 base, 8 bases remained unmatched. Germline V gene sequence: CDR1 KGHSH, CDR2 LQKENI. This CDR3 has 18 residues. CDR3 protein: CASSPFGDRASYNSPLHF. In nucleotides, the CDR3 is TGTGCCAGCTCACCATTCGGAGACAGGGCGTCCTATAATTCACCCCTCCACTTT.

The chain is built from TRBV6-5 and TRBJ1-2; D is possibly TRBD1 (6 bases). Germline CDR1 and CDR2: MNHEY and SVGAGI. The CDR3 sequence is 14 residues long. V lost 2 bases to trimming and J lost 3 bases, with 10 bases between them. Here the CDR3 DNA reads TGTGCCAGCAGTTACGACAGGTCTCACTATGGCTACACCTTC. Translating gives CASSYDRSHYGYTF.

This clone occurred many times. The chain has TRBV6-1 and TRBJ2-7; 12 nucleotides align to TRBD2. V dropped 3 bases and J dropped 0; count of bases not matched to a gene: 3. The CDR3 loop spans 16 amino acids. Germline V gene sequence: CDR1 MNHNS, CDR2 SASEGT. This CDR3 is CASSETSGSGSYEQYF. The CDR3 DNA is TGTGCCAGCAGTGAGACTAGCGGGAGCGGCTCCTACGAGCAGTACTTC.

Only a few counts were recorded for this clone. The CDR3 coding sequence is TGTGCCAGCAGGCGACTAGCGAGCACAGATACGCAGTATTTT. Translation gives CASRRLASTDTQYF. V gene TRBV2 combines with J gene TRBJ2-3, with 8 positions matching TRBD2. This CDR3 has 14 residues. Losses at the gene ends were 6 bases for V and 0 bases for J; bases not matched to a gene: 2. Looked up from germline, CDR1 is SNHLY and CDR2 is FYNNEI.

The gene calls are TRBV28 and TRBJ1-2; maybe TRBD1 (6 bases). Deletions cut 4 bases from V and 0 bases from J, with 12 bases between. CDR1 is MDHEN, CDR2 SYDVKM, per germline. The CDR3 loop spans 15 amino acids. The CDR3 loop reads CASSYGGAANYGYTF. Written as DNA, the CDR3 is TGTGCCAGCAGTTACGGGGGGGCGGCTAACTATGGCTACACCTTC.

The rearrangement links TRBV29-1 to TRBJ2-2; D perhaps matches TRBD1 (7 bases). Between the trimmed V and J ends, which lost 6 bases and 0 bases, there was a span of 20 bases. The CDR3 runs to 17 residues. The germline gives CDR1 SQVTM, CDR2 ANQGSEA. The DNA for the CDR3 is TGCAGCGTGGCGCCGCGGGACAGACAAACGAACACCGGGGAGCTGTTTTTT. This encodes CSVAPRDRQTNTGELFF.

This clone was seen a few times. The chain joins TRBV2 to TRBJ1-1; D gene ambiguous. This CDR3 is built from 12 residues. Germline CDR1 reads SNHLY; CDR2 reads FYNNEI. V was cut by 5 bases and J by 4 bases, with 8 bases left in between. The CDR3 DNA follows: TGTGCCAGCAGTTTACTAGGCACTGAAGCTTTCTTT. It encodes CASSLLGTEAFF.

CDR3 nucleotides: TGTGCCAGCAGCCTAGGGACAGGGGGTGTTTATTCACCCCTCCACTTT. It specifies CASSLGTGGVYSPLHF. The V call is TRBV11-2, the J call TRBJ1-6; 11 bases agree with TRBD1. The CDR3 length is 16 residues. V lost 5 bases, J lost 8 bases, and 8 bases stayed unmatched. In germline, CDR1 is SGHAT, CDR2 FQNNGV. Variable domain in full (rest from reference TRBV11-2 and TRBJ1-6): EAGVAQSPRYKIIEKRQSVAFWCNPISGHATLYWYQQILGQGPKLLIQFQNNGVVDDSQLPKDRFSAERLKGVDSTLKIQPAKLEDSAVYLCASSLGTGGVYSPLHFGNGTRLTVT.